This T cell receptor beta chain derives from a study of shared clonotypes between healthy human individuals. Whole-study context: CD8 memory received one plate per donor, CD8 naive two, CD4 memory three and CD4 naive three.

Assay execution proceeded at the deep level. For sorted subsets, 200 ng DNA per replicate equaled 33,000 or so T cell genomes. Only in-frame clones appear in the TCRdb table, and some are missing; sequencing was by immunoSEQ multiplex PCR. Here the sample spans around 700,000 clones, around 72% being singletons. About this clone: The antigen remains unidentified.

Study results and caveats: Despite large depth, rarefaction showed incomplete sorted-subset sequencing.

From germline, CDR1 is LNHDA and CDR2 SQIVND (reference sequence). V lost 6 bases and J lost 8, with 16 bases in between. The CDR3 spans 13 residues. The chain joins TRBV19 to TRBJ1-2; D remains unclear. Sequences were obtained from memory CD4+ T cells sorted from blood. Stated subset: CD45RA-negative fraction. This clonotype originated in a woman between 25 and 40 years old in good health. CDR3 DNA: TGTGCCAGTAGAAGGCTAGAAGCGGGAGGCTACACCTTC. Its translation is CASRRLEAGGYTF.